The clone carrying this T cell receptor (beta chain) was observed at least ten times. Its antigen is still unknown. The sample comes from a study of T-cell memory formation after mild COVID-19. Notes on the study in general: Pre-infection memory already had some responding clones, implying cross-reactive memory joined.

V gave up 2 bases and J gave up 1 base; unmatched junction bases: 3. Per the germline V gene, CDR1 is SGHRS and CDR2 is YFSETQ. The CDR3 consists of 16 residues. 5'RACE primed from the constant segment yielded TCR alpha and TCR beta cDNA libraries bearing sample barcodes and UMIs. A single record per CDR3 protein comes from TCRdb applying MiXCR to the 5' RACE reads. Here the sample spans about 260,000 distinct CDR3 sequences, less than 9.5% being singletons. Specimen: PBMCs or a T cell subset sorted from them (not recorded which). The clonotype originates from a man younger than 35 who had mild COVID-19 (a few samples of this study predate the infection). Cell type and time point are not known. The chain couples TRBV5-1 to TRBJ2-3; TRBD2 matches 11 bases. The CDR3 loop reads CASSLSTSGGTDTQYF. CDR3 bases: TGCGCCAGCAGCTTATCGACTAGCGGGGGCACAGATACGCAGTATTTT.